The 14 T cell receptor beta chains listed next were all sequenced from one sample in a study of T cells in Graves' hyperthyroidism and ophthalmopathy. The TCR beta CDR3 regions underwent amplification using RNA transcripts as the source. Primed by the HTBI set, a first-round RT-PCR was run on the TCR CDR3. Via MiXCR, TCRdb re-called the multiplex PCR reads, giving one row per CDR3 protein. This table holds around 540,000 distinct CDR3 sequences, 46% found once. Sequences were obtained from peripheral blood or thyroid tissue (not recorded which). All receptors derive from a woman between 18 and 30 years old with Graves' hyperthyroidism.

This clonotype was counted a few times. The chain recombines TRBV5-1 with TRBJ1-5; the D is unclear. This CDR3 has 13 amino acids. Germline CDR1 SGHRS, CDR2 YFSETQ. Trimming stripped 4 bases from V and 9 bases from J, with 14 bases between. The CDR3 DNA sequence: TGCGCCAGCAGCGCCTTAGGTGGGGTGCCCCAGCATTTT. Its translation: CASSALGGVPQHF.

The rearrangement uses TRBV2 and TRBJ2-7; TRBD2 might be the D (6 bases). The CDR3 has 14 amino acids. Trimming took 6 bases from V and 2 from J, leaving 14 bases between them. CDR1 is SNHLY and CDR2 is FYNNEI in the germline V gene. The CDR3 loop is CASRGGDSTYEQYF. CDR3 sequence (DNA): TGTGCCAGCAGGGGGGGAGACAGCACCTACGAGCAGTACTTC.

This clonotype was counted once. A much more abundant neighbour one base away suggests this may be a read error. This chain connects TRBV20-1 to TRBJ1-3; D gene unclear. CDR1 DFQATT and CDR2 SNEGSKA come from the germline V gene (reference sequence). The CDR3 sequence is 12 residues long. CDR3 region: CSARYSGNTVYF. The CDR3 DNA sequence: TGCAGTGCTAGATACTCTGGAAACACCGTATATTTT.

This clonotype was counted many times. The chain recombines TRBV24-1 with TRBJ1-1; tentatively, D is TRBD1 (6 bases). CDR3 length: 13 amino acids. The germline V gene encodes CDR1 KGHDR and CDR2 SFDVKD. Deletions cut 7 bases from V and 3 bases from J, with 11 bases between. CDR3 protein: CATRTGAHTEAFF. DNA of the CDR3: TGTGCCACCAGGACGGGGGCCCACACTGAAGCTTTCTTT.

This clonotype came up many times. This chain links TRBV2 with TRBJ1-1; no firm D call. Germline lookup yields CDR1 SNHLY and CDR2 FYNNEI. The length of the CDR3 is 13 residues. V lost 4 bases and J lost 6, with 12 bases in between. CDR3 loop: CASSAEGFAEAFF. The CDR3 DNA sequence: TGTGCCAGCAGTGCTGAGGGATTCGCTGAAGCTTTCTTT.

The chain is built from TRBV24-1 and TRBJ1-2; D remains ambiguous. V was cut by 7 bases and J by 10 bases, with 9 bases left in between. The CDR3 sequence is 10 residues long. Germline CDR1 KGHDR, CDR2 SFDVKD. CDR3 coding DNA: TGTGCCACCAGCGTTAGTGACTACACCTTC. Its translation: CATSVSDYTF.

This clonotype came up many times. The rearrangement links TRBV2 to TRBJ2-5, with 7 nucleotides matching TRBD2. V lost 4 bases, J lost 5 bases, and 4 bases stayed unmatched. The CDR3 contains 13 residues. The germline V gene has CDR1 SNHLY and CDR2 FYNNEI. The CDR3 sequence: CASSGGRIETQYF. CDR3 coding DNA: TGTGCCAGCAGTGGCGGGAGAATCGAGACCCAGTACTTC.

This chain connects TRBV5-5 to TRBJ2-5; D is undetermined. Per germline, CDR1 SGHKS and CDR2 YYEKEE (reference sequence). This CDR3 has 14 amino acids. Trimming took off 6 bases at V and 7 bases at J, with 19 bases between the two ends. The CDR3 DNA is TGTGCCAGCACCAAAGGTCAGGAGTGGGGGACCCAGTACTTC. The encoded protein is CASTKGQEWGTQYF.

Ten or more counts support this clonotype. The chain links TRBV14 to TRBJ2-5; no clear D. Looked up from germline, CDR1 is SGHDN and CDR2 is FVKESK. CDR3 length: 15 amino acids. Trimming removed 2 bases from V and 4 bases from J, with 14 bases in between. The CDR3 sequence is CASSQNDLSGETQYF. The DNA for the CDR3 is TGTGCCAGCAGCCAAAACGACTTGTCAGGAGAGACCCAGTACTTC.

This clonotype has just one count. V and J are TRBV14 and TRBJ1-1; D might be TRBD1 (5 bases). The length of the CDR3 is 14 residues. Trimming shortened V by 6 bases and J by 1 base, and 12 bases separated the two germline ends. Germline loops: CDR1 SGHDN, CDR2 FVKESK. The CDR3 spells CASSPREGNTEAFF. CDR3 in DNA: TGTGCCAGCAGTCCCAGGGAGGGGAACACTGAAGCTTTCTTT.

This clonotype has ten or more counts. The chain employs TRBV10-3 and TRBJ2-7, with no clear D. Trimming pared 2 bases from V and 2 bases from J, leaving 10 bases between. The CDR3 is made up of 14 amino acids. Germline CDR1 and CDR2: ENHRY and SYGVKD. In DNA form, the CDR3 reads TGTGCCATCAGTGAGCCAACCCGCCCCTACGAGCAGTACTTC. Translation gives CAISEPTRPYEQYF.

This clonotype was seen a single time. This chain connects TRBV18 to TRBJ1-2; D perhaps matches TRBD1 (6 bases). The CDR3 is made up of 15 amino acids. The V end was cut by 5 bases, the J end by 0 bases, with 13 bases between. CDR1 is KGHSH and CDR2 is LQKENI in the germline V gene. CDR3 region: CASSSDRLANYGYTF. The CDR3 DNA is TGTGCCAGCTCATCGGACAGACTCGCTAACTATGGCTACACCTTC. Supplemented by reference TRBV18 and TRBJ1-2, the full variable domain reads NAGVMQNPRHLVRRRGQEARLRCSPMKGHSHVYWYRQLPEEGLKFMVYLQKENIIDESGMPKERFSAEFPKEGPSILRIQQVVRGDSAAYFCASSSDRLANYGYTFGSGTRLTVV.

Regarding this clonotype: A much larger clone lies one base from this, so it may be a read error. The chain carries TRBV2 and TRBJ1-2; D is uncertain. The CDR3 consists of 11 residues. Germline CDR1 SNHLY, CDR2 FYNNEI. The CDR3 spells CVSTAWYGYTF. In nucleotides, the CDR3 is TGTGTCAGCACTGCCTGGTATGGCTACACCTTC.

The rearrangement uses TRBV20-1 and TRBJ1-1; TRBD1 matches 11 bases. There are 14 residues in the CDR3. Per the germline V gene, CDR1 is DFQATT and CDR2 is SNEGSKA (reference sequence). The V segment lost 6 bases and the J segment 6 bases; nucleotides outside the gene matches: 9. CDR3 sequence reads: CSATSGTGGSEAFF. The CDR3 DNA sequence: TGCAGTGCCACTTCCGGGACAGGGGGGTCTGAAGCTTTCTTT.